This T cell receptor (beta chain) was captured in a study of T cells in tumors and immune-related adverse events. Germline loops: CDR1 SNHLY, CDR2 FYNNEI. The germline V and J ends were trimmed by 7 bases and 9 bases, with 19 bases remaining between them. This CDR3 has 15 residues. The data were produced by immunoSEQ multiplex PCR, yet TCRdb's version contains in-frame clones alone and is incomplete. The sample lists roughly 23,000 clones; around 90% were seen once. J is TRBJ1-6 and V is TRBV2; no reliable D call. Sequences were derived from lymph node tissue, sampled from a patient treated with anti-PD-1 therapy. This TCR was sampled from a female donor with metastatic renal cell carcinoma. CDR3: CASNLGSGYPSPLHF. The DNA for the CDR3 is TGTGCCAGCAACCTGGGGTCTGGATACCCTTCACCCCTCCACTTT. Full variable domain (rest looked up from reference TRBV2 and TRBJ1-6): EPEVTQTPSHQVTQMGQEVILRCVPISNHLYFYWYRQILGQKVEFLVSFYNNEISEKSEIFDDQFSVERPDGSNFTLKIRSTKLEDSAMYFCASNLGSGYPSPLHFGNGTRLTVT.